This TCR beta chain was sequenced during a study of blood T cell repertoires in COVID-19. On the study more broadly: There were acute and convalescent COVID-19 samples, and they came from the United States, Italy and Spain. From T cells, B-cell-depleted T cells, or PBMCs came the material, which was cDNA or gDNA.

This clone occurred a few times. Clones were read by immunoSEQ multiplex PCR, and TCRdb kept only the in-frame ones, dropping some. This sample has 160,000 or so clones, with about 88% found just once. The CDR3 is 15 residues long. Germline CDR1 is SGHRS and CDR2 is YFSETQ. With 4 bases clipped from V and 1 base from J, the junction kept 6 bases outside the gene matches. The TCR originated in a woman aged 70 to 79 with acute or convalescent COVID-19. The sample consisted of peripheral blood. V gene TRBV5-1 combines with J gene TRBJ1-2; 8 bases are shared with TRBD1. The CDR3 loop is CASSRGQEINYGYTF. The CDR3 DNA sequence: TGCGCCAGCAGCAGGGGACAGGAGATTAACTATGGCTACACCTTC.